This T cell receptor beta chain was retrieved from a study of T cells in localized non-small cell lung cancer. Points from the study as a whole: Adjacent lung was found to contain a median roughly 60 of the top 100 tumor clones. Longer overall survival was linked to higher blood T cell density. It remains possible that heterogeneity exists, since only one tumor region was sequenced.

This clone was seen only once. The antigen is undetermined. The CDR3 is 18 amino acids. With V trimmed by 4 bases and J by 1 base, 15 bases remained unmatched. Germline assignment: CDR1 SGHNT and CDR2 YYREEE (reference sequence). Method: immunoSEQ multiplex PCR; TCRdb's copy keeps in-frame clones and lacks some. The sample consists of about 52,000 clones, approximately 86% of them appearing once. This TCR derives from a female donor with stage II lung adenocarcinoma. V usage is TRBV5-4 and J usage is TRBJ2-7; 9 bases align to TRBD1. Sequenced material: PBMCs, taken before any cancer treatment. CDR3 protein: CASSPRKVGTGSSYEQYF. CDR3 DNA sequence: TGTGCCAGCAGCCCCCGGAAGGTCGGGACAGGGTCGTCCTACGAGCAGTACTTC. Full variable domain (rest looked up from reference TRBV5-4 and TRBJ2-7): ETGVTQSPTHLIKTRGQQVTLRCSSQSGHNTVSWYQQALGQGPQFIFQYYREEENGRGNFPPRFSGLQFPNYSSELNVNALELDDSALYLCASSPRKVGTGSSYEQYFGPGTRLTVT.